The present TCR beta chain was sequenced within a study of vaccination and CD4 T cells after COVID-19. About the study: It was a median about 99 days after diagnosis, with a range of 35 to 161, that post-COVID samples were drawn. Overall study findings and caveats: Spike mono-reactivity marked 304 of 307 vaccine-specific clones in convalescent patients.

At the Johns Hopkins FTIC core, DNA taken from cultured CD4+ T cells was sequenced by way of the Oncomine TCR Beta short-read assay. TCRdb recomputed calls from the PCR reads with MiXCR, one row per CDR3 protein. Of over 8,000 distinct CDR3 sequences listed, around 25% were seen once; the top ten hold roughly 25%. Comments on this clonotype: Its specificity is not known.

Sample treatment: roughly 11-day PBMC culture with coronavirus spike peptide pools or control peptides (ViraFEST assay). Via ViraFEST, peptide pools expanded antigen-specific T cells before TCR sequencing. It was after less than eleven days of culture that CD4+ T cells were isolated by negative selection. The origin of this receptor is a human donor who received a COVID-19 vaccine. The specimen comprised CD4+ T cells from blood, cultured in vitro, sampled before SARS-CoV-2 vaccination.

The CDR3 reads CASSRVTGAGGYTF. The CDR3 DNA sequence: TGTGCCAGCAGTCGGGTCACAGGGGCGGGGGGCTACACCTTC. The rearrangement links TRBV6-1 to TRBJ1-2; 7 nucleotides agree with TRBD1. The germline V gene encodes CDR1 MNHNS and CDR2 SASEGT. The length of the CDR3 is 14 residues. The V gene end was trimmed by 5 bases and the J gene end by 8 bases; junction bases not matched to a gene: 11.